A selection of T cell receptor beta chains follows, all from one sample in a study of siplizumab effects on memory and regulatory T cells. Produced via immunoSEQ multiplex PCR; TCRdb's table is partial and in-frame only. The sample has around 26,000 clones; 70% to 85% are singletons. Specimen: memory CD4+ T cells sorted from blood. These TCRs come from a human donor in good health. CDR3s include the opening cysteine and the closing phenylalanine or tryptophan. Fields, in order: V gene, J gene, D gene, CDR3 length, clone size, CDR3 DNA, CDR3 protein. The D gene is left open where the match is weak. The size field is filled for only some rows; it gives once, few, many or a size class.

TRBV6-1	TRBJ2-3	-	15	few	TGTGCCAGCAGTGAAGCGGGCGTGAAGACAGATACGCAGTATTTT	CASSEAGVKTDTQYF
TRBV30	TRBJ1-1	-	16	-	TGTGCCAGCGTGGATAAGGGCAGGGGTGATGGGACTGAAGCTTTCTTT	CASVDKGRGDGTEAFF
TRBV4-2	TRBJ1-2	-	14	-	TGTGCCAGCAGCCTAACGACAGGTCTCTATGGCTACACCTTC	CASSLTTGLYGYTF
TRBV29-1	TRBJ2-3	TRBD2	18	-	TGCAGCGTTGAGATTAAGGGACTAGCGGGGGAGTTCCACCCCACGCAGTATTTT	CSVEIKGLAGEFHPTQYF
TRBV5-1	TRBJ2-1	-	15	-	TGCGCCAGCAGCTTGCTTGACTTGGGGGGCAATGAGCAGTTCTTC	CASSLLDLGGNEQFF
TRBV28	TRBJ2-7	TRBD1	11	-	TGTGCGACAGGGGTCTCCTACGAGCAGTACTTC	CATGVSYEQYF
TRBV29-1	TRBJ2-1	-	11	once	TGCAGCGTGGAAAAGGGGAATGAGCAGTTCTTC	CSVEKGNEQFF
TRBV19	TRBJ1-2	TRBD1	15	-	TGTGCCAGTAGTATAGTGGGACAGGGAAACTATGGCTACACCTTC	CASSIVGQGNYGYTF
TRBV28	TRBJ1-5	TRBD1	14	once	TGTGCCAGCAGATTGGGACAGGGACTTCAGCCCCAGCATTTT	CASRLGQGLQPQHF
TRBV6-1	TRBJ1-2	TRBD1	12	-	TGTGCCAGCAGTTCTCCGGGACAGCACGTCACCTTC	CASSSPGQHVTF
TRBV2	TRBJ1-1	-	13	-	TGTGCCAGCGGTTCGACAGCTAACACTGAAGCTTTCTTT	CASGSTANTEAFF
TRBV5-1	TRBJ2-3	-	14	-	TGCGCAGTGAGGAGGGCCCCGTCCACAGATACGCAGTATTTT	CAVRRAPSTDTQYF
TRBV9	TRBJ1-5	TRBD1	13	-	TGTGCCAGCAGCCGACAGGGGGAGCAGCCCCAGCATTTT	CASSRQGEQPQHF
TRBV11-1	TRBJ2-7	TRBD1	15	-	TGTGCCAGCAGCACGACCGACAGGGGACCCTACGAGCAGTACTTC	CASSTTDRGPYEQYF
TRBV5-1	TRBJ2-3	TRBD1	16	medium-sized	TGCGCCAGCAGCTTGCATGCAGGGGGCGGCACAGATACGCAGTATTTT	CASSLHAGGGTDTQYF
TRBV7-3	TRBJ2-7	TRBD2	19	-	TGTGCCAGCAGCCGAGACGGACGACTAGCGGGAGCCAGGGGCTACGAGCAGTACTTC	CASSRDGRLAGARGYEQYF
TRBV30	TRBJ1-6	-	12	-	TGTGCCGAGGGAAGACAGAATTCACCCCTCCACTTT	CAEGRQNSPLHF
TRBV6-1	TRBJ1-5	-	16	-	TGTGCCAGCAGTGAAGTGTGGGGGGCTAACAATCAGCCCCAGCATTTT	CASSEVWGANNQPQHF
TRBV5-1	TRBJ2-3	TRBD1	16	once	TGCGCCAGCAGCTTGGGGACAGGGATAGGCACAGATACGCAGTATTTT	CASSLGTGIGTDTQYF
TRBV6-5	TRBJ2-7	-	14	-	TGTGCCAGCAGTCGACAAGGGAGCTCCTACGAGCAGTACTTC	CASSRQGSSYEQYF
TRBV29-1	TRBJ2-1	-	14	-	TGCAGCTCCCGCCAGAGGAGCTCCTACAATGAGCAGTTCTTC	CSSRQRSSYNEQFF
TRBV7-9	TRBJ2-1	-	15	-	TGTGCCAGCAGCTTAGGAGGGAGATCCTACAATGAGCAGTTCTTC	CASSLGGRSYNEQFF
TRBV28	TRBJ1-2	-	12	-	TGTGCCGCCGGGATTATCCTCTATGGCTACACCTTC	CAAGIILYGYTF
TRBV30	TRBJ2-1	-	15	-	TGTGCCTGGAGTACCGAATTGGGGTCCTACAATGAGCAGTTCTTC	CAWSTELGSYNEQFF
TRBV19	TRBJ1-5	-	15	-	TGTGCCAGTAATCATCGGGGCAGGGAAAATCAGCCCCAGCATTTT	CASNHRGRENQPQHF
TRBV19	TRBJ2-5	-	15	-	TGTGCCAGTAGTAAGTTCCAGGGGAGGCAAGAGACCCAGTACTTC	CASSKFQGRQETQYF
TRBV29-1	TRBJ2-4	TRBD2	15	few	TGCAGCGTCTTATTTTTGGCGGGAGGAAAGAACATTCAGTACTTC	CSVLFLAGGKNIQYF
TRBV9	TRBJ2-5	-	15	few	TGTGCCAGCAGCGTAGCGGTCGGAGAGGGAGAGACCCAGTACTTC	CASSVAVGEGETQYF
TRBV6-1	TRBJ2-5	-	14	-	TGTGCCAGCAGTTCGAGGAGGCCCGGAGAGACCCAGTACTTC	CASSSRRPGETQYF
TRBV7-9	TRBJ2-1	-	13	-	TGTGCCAGCAGCCTTCCTAGCAGCAATGAGCAGTTCTTC	CASSLPSSNEQFF
TRBV5-1	TRBJ2-2	-	16	-	TGCGCCAGCAGAGCCCCAGGACAGACGAACACCGGGGAGCTGTTTTTT	CASRAPGQTNTGELFF
TRBV6-1	TRBJ1-5	-	16	-	TGTGCCAGCAGTGAAATTTCAGGGTTTCTCAATCAGCCCCAGCATTTT	CASSEISGFLNQPQHF
TRBV19	TRBJ2-7	-	13	-	TGTGCCAGTAGGGGTGACAAAACCTACGAGCAGTACTTC	CASRGDKTYEQYF